The 17 T cell receptor beta chains below come from one sample, sequenced in a study of blood T cells in healthy people across ages. With a J-beta primer mix and a sample-barcoded 5' primer, a second PCR ran about 7 to 12 cycles. Via MiXCR, TCRdb re-called the 5' RACE reads, giving one row per CDR3 protein. There are some 790,000 distinct CDR3 sequences in the sample; 25% to 30% occur only once, and approximately 15% lies in the top ten. Sequenced material: blood. These receptors were collected from a woman over 75 in good health.

This clonotype was seen at least ten times. The rearrangement joins TRBV29-1 to TRBJ2-5, with D perhaps being TRBD1 or TRBD2 (6 bases each). CDR1 is SQVTM, CDR2 ANQGSEA, per germline. This CDR3 has 15 residues. The ends were cut back, 1 base at V and 5 bases at J, with 17 bases in the middle. DNA of the CDR3: TGCAGCGTTGAAGTCATGGGGGGCGCTGGGGAGACCCAGTACTTC. This gives the protein CSVEVMGGAGETQYF.

As concerns this clonotype: This likely comes from a read error, as the CDR3 has no conserved phenylalanine or tryptophan at its end. This chain uses TRBV12-3 or TRBV12-4 with TRBJ2-3; 8 bases fit TRBD2. After removal of 9 bases from V and 3 bases from J, the junction contained 14 bases not matched to a gene. The CDR3 is 16 amino acids. The CDR3 bases are TGTGCCAGTCGCGGGGGGATCCGAACTAGAACAGATACGCAGTATTCT. Residues: CASRGGIRTRTDTQYS.

This clonotype was counted a few times. The genes are TRBV6-2 or TRBV6-3 and TRBJ1-5, with 9 bases identical to TRBD1. CDR3 size: 15 residues. Germline V gives CDR1 MNHEY, CDR2 SVGEGT. V was pared by 6 bases and J by 3 bases, with 6 bases of the junction left unmatched. The chain's CDR3 is CASRQTGGPNQPQHF. The CDR3 DNA reads as TGTGCCAGCAGACAAACAGGGGGCCCCAATCAGCCCCAGCATTTT.

This clonotype showed up just a few times. This chain joins TRBV27 and TRBJ1-1; possibly TRBD1 for D (5 bases). Germline V gene sequence: CDR1 MNHEY, CDR2 SMNVEV (reference sequence). The CDR3 has 13 residues. V dropped 3 bases and J dropped 5 bases, with 10 bases sitting between them. CDR3 amino acids: CASSFGGMTEAFF. The CDR3 coding sequence is TGTGCCAGCAGTTTCGGGGGTATGACTGAAGCTTTCTTT.

Concerning this clonotype: One junction end disagrees with the germline gene, perhaps due to a read error. This rearrangement joins TRBV7-9 to TRBJ2-5; 7 nucleotides match TRBD1. This CDR3 has 14 amino acids. Germline CDR1 reads SEHNR; CDR2 reads FQNEAQ (reference sequence). The CDR3 region is CASSMGQNQETQYF. The DNA of the CDR3 is TGCGCCAGCAGCATGGGACAGAACCAAGAGACCCAGTACTTC.

In its sample, this clonotype was seen a few times. A much larger clone lies a single base off, so this may be a read error. This chain connects TRBV10-3 to TRBJ2-3; maybe TRBD1 (7 bases). The length of the CDR3 is 15 residues. Germline values: CDR1 ENHRY, CDR2 SYGVKD. The CDR3 DNA reads as TGTACCATCAGTGAGTCGACGGAGGGGGCGACCCGGGGGTATTTT. This gives the protein CTISESTEGATRGYF.

This clonotype showed up many times. The V gene is TRBV6-5, the J gene TRBJ1-2; D is undetermined. V lost 6 bases and J lost 8, with 16 bases in between. The germline CDR1 and CDR2 sequences are MNHEY and SVGAGI. This CDR3 region has 13 residues. In nucleotides, the CDR3 is TGTGCCAGCAGGACACAGAATACGGGAGGCTACACCTTC. This translates into CASRTQNTGGYTF.

This clonotype has only a few counts. This chain uses TRBV6-6 with TRBJ1-1; weak D call: TRBD1 (5 bases). Trimming left V 2 bases short and J 2 bases short, with 6 bases between. The CDR3 extends over 13 amino acids. The germline V gene has CDR1 MNHNY and CDR2 SVGAGI (reference sequence). The CDR3 protein is CASSYDSNTEAFF. The CDR3 nucleotides read TGTGCCAGCAGTTACGACAGTAACACTGAAGCTTTCTTT.

This clonotype was seen ten or more times. The DNA for the CDR3 is TGTGCCAGCGGCCGGACTAGCGGGGGGGTACATGAGCAGTTCTTC. Its translation: CASGRTSGGVHEQFF. The rearrangement joins TRBV12-3 or TRBV12-4 to TRBJ2-1; 15 bases agree with TRBD2. Trimming took 8 bases from V and 8 from J; bases not matched to a gene: 7. The CDR3 totals 15 residues.

The J gene is TRBJ1-4, the V gene TRBV15, with 7 bases matching TRBD1. The length of the CDR3 is 16 residues. Losses at the gene ends were 5 bases for V and 3 bases for J; bases not matched to a gene: 9. CDR1 and CDR2 (germline): LNHNV, YYDKDF (reference sequence). DNA for the CDR3: TGTGCCACCAGCGGATCGACAGGGTCAGCTAATGAAAAACTGTTTTTT. Its translation is CATSGSTGSANEKLFF.

This clonotype was found many times. The rearrangement links TRBV5-1 to TRBJ2-1, with D uncertain. Germline V gene data show CDR1 as SGHRS and CDR2 as YFSETQ. Trimming left V 0 bases short and J 6 bases short, with 13 bases between. The CDR3 is 15 residues long. This chain's CDR3 is CASSLESGHPNEQFF. CDR3 nucleotide sequence: TGCGCCAGCAGCTTGGAGTCAGGCCACCCCAATGAGCAGTTCTTC.

This clonotype appeared a few times. Its ends do not fully match the called genes, so a read error is possible. The chain links TRBV4-2 to TRBJ2-1, with 13 nucleotides matching TRBD2. CDR1 is LGHNA, CDR2 YNFKEQ, per germline. The CDR3 is made up of 12 amino acids. The CDR3: CASSQVGLAGVF. Here the CDR3 DNA reads TGTGCCAGCAGCCAAGTAGGACTAGCGGGAGTCTTC.

This clonotype has a count of ten or more. CDR3 sequence reads: CSARPSDRSSYEQYF. CDR3 nucleotides: TGCAGTGCTAGACCGTCGGATCGGAGCTCCTACGAGCAGTACTTC. The J gene is TRBJ2-7, the V gene TRBV20-1; D unresolved. V lost 2 bases and J lost 0, with 14 bases in between. The CDR3 totals 15 residues. The germline CDR1 and CDR2 sequences are DFQATT and SNEGSKA (reference sequence).

The chain employs TRBV9 and TRBJ2-1, with D maybe TRBD2 (6 bases). Per the germline V gene, CDR1 is SGDLS and CDR2 is YYNGEE. The V end was cut by 3 bases, the J end by 3 bases, with 19 bases between. The CDR3 covers 17 residues. The CDR3 spells CASSAATLVGGYNEQFF. CDR3 nucleotides: TGTGCCAGCAGCGCCGCGACTCTAGTGGGGGGCTACAATGAGCAGTTCTTC.

This clonotype has more than one count but fewer than ten. J is TRBJ2-2 and V is TRBV7-2, with 8 bases that match TRBD1. Looked up from germline, CDR1 is SGHTA and CDR2 is FQGNSA. The CDR3 consists of 14 residues. The ends lost 6 bases at V and 0 bases at J; junction bases unmatched: 0. CDR3 sequence (DNA): TGTGCCAGCAGACAGGGGGCGAACACCGGGGAGCTGTTTTTT. It codes for CASRQGANTGELFF.

This chain links TRBV20-1 with TRBJ2-4, with a tentative D call TRBD1 (7 bases). The J call may be wrong; the DNA end is better matched by TRBJ2-7. The CDR3 has 13 residues. CDR1 is DFQATT and CDR2 is SNEGSKA in the germline V gene (reference sequence). CDR3 DNA sequence: TGCAGTGCTAGCCGCGGGACAGCCTACGAGCAGTACTTC. Amino acid sequence: CSASRGTAYEQYF.

The chain is built from TRBV7-2 and TRBJ2-1, with D possibly being TRBD1 (5 bases). V shed 5 bases and J shed 4 bases, with 12 bases lying between them. This CDR3 contains 14 residues. From germline, CDR1 is SGHTA and CDR2 FQGNSA. The CDR3 loop is CASSRQNGYNEQFF. CDR3 in DNA: TGTGCCAGCAGCCGACAGAATGGGTACAATGAGCAGTTCTTC. Full variable domain (missing parts from reference TRBV7-2 and TRBJ2-1): GAGVSQSPSNKVTEKGKDVELRCDPISGHTALYWYRQSLGQGLEFLIYFQGNSAPDKSGLPSDRFSAERTGGSVSTLTIQRTQQEDSAVYLCASSRQNGYNEQFFGPGTRLTVL.